This TCR beta chain was retrieved from a study of blood T cells in healthy people across ages. Study-wide findings and caveats: PBMCs were not sorted, which prevented a conclusive comparison of naive versus antigen-experienced cells.

Combining a sample-barcoded 5' primer with a J-beta primer mix, a second PCR ran for 7 to 11 cycles. A single record per CDR3 protein comes from TCRdb applying MiXCR to the 5' RACE reads. The repertoire has over 700,000 distinct CDR3 sequences, about 48% of them found once; the top ten carry about 42%. The authors extracted at least 6 micrograms of total RNA per sample. Germline V lookup: CDR1 MNHEY, CDR2 SVGEGT. V was clipped by 8 bases and J by 14 bases, with 23 bases between them. The CDR3 totals 13 residues. A remark on this clonotype: Its antigen is currently unknown.

The sequenced material came from blood. The J gene is TRBJ2-3, the V gene TRBV6-2 or TRBV6-3, with D maybe TRBD2 (5 bases). The TCR sequence derives from an elderly man in good health. The CDR3 here is CASPEGDHRYAYF. The CDR3, as DNA: TGTGCCAGCCCAGAGGGAGACCACAGATACGCGTATTTT.